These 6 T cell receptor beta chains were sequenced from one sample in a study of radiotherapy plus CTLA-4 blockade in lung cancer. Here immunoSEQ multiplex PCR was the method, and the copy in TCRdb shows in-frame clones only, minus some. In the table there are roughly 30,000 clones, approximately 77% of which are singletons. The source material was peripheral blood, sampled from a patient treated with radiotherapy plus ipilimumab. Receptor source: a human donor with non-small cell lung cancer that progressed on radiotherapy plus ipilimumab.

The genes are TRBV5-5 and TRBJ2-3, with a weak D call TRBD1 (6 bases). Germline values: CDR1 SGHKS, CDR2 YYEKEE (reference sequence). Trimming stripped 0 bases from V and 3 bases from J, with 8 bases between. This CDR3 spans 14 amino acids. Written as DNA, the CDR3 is TGTGCCAGCAGCTTGGTACAGGGAACAGATACGCAGTATTTT. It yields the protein CASSLVQGTDTQYF. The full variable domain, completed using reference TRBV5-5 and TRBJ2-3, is DAGVTQSPTHLIKTRGQQVTLRCSPISGHKSVSWYQQVLGQGPQFIFQYYEKEERGRGNFPDRFSARQFPNYSSELNVNALLLGDSALYLCASSLVQGTDTQYFGPGTRLTVL.

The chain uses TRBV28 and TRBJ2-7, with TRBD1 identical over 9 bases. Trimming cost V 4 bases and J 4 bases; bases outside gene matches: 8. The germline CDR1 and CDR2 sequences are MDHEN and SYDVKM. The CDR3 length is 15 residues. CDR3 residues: CASSSDRGSKYEQYF. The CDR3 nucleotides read TGTGCCAGCAGTTCGGACAGGGGTAGCAAATACGAGCAGTACTTC.

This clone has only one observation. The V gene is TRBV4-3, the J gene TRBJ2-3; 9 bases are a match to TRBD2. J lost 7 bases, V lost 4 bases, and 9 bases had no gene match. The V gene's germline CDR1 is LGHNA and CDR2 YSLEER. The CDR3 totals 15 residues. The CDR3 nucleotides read TGCGCCAGCAGCCCTCCCGGCGGGGGGGTATATACGCAGTATTTT. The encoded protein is CASSPPGGGVYTQYF.

The CDR3 coding sequence is TGTGCCAGCAGTCTGATGACAGGAGGGGCTGAAGCTTTCTTT. Protein product: CASSLMTGGAEAFF. The chain combines TRBV27 with TRBJ1-1; D is perhaps TRBD1 (6 bases). Germline CDR1 is MNHEY and CDR2 is SMNVEV (reference sequence). The CDR3 contains 14 residues. Trimming removed 5 bases from V and 6 bases from J, with 16 bases in between.

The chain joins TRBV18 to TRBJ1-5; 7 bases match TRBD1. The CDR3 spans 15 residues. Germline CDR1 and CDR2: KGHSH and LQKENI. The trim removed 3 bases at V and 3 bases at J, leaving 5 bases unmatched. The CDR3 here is CASSPTQGSNQPQHF. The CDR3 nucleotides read TGTGCCAGCTCACCCACACAGGGGTCCAATCAGCCCCAGCATTTT.

CDR3 DNA: TGTGCCAGCAGCTTATTATGGGCAGATACGCAGTATTTT. Amino acid sequence: CASSLLWADTQYF. The chain uses TRBV13 and TRBJ2-3; D is unresolved. Trimming shortened V by 2 bases and J by 4 bases, and 7 bases separated the two germline ends. The germline gives CDR1 PRHDT, CDR2 FYEKMQ (reference sequence). The CDR3 spans 13 residues.